Shown below are 2 T cell receptor beta chains from a single sample sequenced in a study of CD8 T cells in Susac syndrome. Reverse transcription of about 0.5 to 1 ug RNA was carried out with random hexamers. TCRdb re-called the immunoSEQ multiplex PCR reads with MiXCR, one entry per CDR3 protein. Of 120,000 or so distinct CDR3 sequences in the sample, around 96% were seen once. Sample: CD8+ T cells from PBMCs. The receptor source for this set is a human donor with Susac syndrome.

V is TRBV19 and J is TRBJ2-1; 9 bases line up with TRBD2. Germline V gene lookup returns CDR1 LNHDA and CDR2 SQIVND (reference sequence). CDR3 length: 16 residues. J gave up 2 bases and V 1 base, and 3 bases lay outside the gene matches. CDR3 DNA: TGTGCCAGTAGTATAGGTAGCGGGGGCCCCTACAATGAGCAGTTCTTC. Protein: CASSIGSGGPYNEQFF.

The V gene is TRBV6-5, the J gene TRBJ2-1; 10 bases map to TRBD2. Germline assignment: CDR1 MNHEY and CDR2 SVGAGI. V lost 6 bases and J lost 7; bases outside the gene matches: 6. CDR3 length: 14 amino acids. The CDR3 protein is CASRPSGGRNEQFF. In DNA, the CDR3 is TGTGCCAGCAGACCTAGCGGGGGACGAAATGAGCAGTTCTTC.